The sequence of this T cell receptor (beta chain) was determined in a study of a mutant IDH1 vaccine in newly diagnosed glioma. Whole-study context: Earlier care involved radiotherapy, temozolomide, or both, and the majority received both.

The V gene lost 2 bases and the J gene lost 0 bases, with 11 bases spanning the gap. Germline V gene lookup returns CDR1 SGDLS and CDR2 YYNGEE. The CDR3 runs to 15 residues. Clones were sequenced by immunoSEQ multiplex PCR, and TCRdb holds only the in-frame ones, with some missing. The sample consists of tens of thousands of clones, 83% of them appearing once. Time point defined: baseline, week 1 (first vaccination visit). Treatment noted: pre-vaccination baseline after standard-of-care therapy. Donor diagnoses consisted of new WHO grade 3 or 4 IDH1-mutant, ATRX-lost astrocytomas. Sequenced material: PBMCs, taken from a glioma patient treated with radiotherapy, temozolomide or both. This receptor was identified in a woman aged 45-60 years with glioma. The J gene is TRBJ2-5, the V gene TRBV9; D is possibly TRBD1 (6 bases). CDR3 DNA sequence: TGTGCCAGCAGCGTTCAGGGGATGTACCAAGAGACCCAGTACTTC. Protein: CASSVQGMYQETQYF.